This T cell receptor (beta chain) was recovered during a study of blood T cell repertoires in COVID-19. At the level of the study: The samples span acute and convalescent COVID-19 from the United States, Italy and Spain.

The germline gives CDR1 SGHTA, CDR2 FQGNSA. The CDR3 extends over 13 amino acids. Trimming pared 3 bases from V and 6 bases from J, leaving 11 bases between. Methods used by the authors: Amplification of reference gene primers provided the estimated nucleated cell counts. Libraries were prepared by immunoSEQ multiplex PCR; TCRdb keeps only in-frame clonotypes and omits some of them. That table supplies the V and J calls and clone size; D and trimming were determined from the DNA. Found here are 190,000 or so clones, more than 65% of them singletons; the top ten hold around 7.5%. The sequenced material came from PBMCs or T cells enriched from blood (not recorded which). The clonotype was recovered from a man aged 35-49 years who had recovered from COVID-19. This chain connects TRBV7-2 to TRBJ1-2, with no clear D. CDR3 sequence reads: CASSFGGENGYTF. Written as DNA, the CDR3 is TGTGCCAGCAGCTTTGGAGGTGAGAATGGCTACACCTTC.